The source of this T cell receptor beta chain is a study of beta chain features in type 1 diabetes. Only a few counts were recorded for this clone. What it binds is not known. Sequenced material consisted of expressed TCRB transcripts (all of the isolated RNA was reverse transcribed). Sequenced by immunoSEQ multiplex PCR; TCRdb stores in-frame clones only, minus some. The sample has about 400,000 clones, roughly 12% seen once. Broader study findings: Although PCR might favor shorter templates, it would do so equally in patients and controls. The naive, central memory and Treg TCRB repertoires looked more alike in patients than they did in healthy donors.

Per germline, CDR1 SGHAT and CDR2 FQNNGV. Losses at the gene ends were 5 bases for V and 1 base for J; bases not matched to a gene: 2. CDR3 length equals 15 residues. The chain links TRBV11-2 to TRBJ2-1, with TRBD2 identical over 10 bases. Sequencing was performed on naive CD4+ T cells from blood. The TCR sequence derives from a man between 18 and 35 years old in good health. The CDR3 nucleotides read TGTGCCAGCAGCCAACTAGCGGGGTCCTACAATGAGCAGTTCTTC. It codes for CASSQLAGSYNEQFF.